This T cell receptor (beta chain) originates from a study of vaccination effects on CD4 cells after COVID-19 (dated by TCRdb to between 2021 and 2024). For the wider study: In the ViraFEST assay, PBMC were stimulated with viral peptide pools, and antigen-specific CD4+ T cell clonotypes were then identified by expansion using TCR sequencing. Post-vaccine samples across the study were collected a median of 72 days after the second dose, with a range of 14 to 241. Each well held under 2.5 million PBMC cultured in IMDM containing approximately 5% human AB serum, roughly 10 IU/ml IL-2 and gentamicin, along with roughly 10 ug/ml peptides. In both COVID-19 convalescent patients and infection-naive vaccine recipients, the study compared SARS-CoV-2 spike-specific CD4+ TCR repertoires from before mRNA vaccination with those from after it. The full study included 9 to 10 COVID-19 convalescent patients and a handful of SARS-CoV-2-naive healthy vaccine recipients. Cultures from other donors in the study were sequenced with the Oncomine TCR Beta short-read assay on an Illumina iSeq 100. Results the study describes overall, beyond this receptor: The study was limited by a small number of convalescent patients, and early post-infection timepoints were lacking. Both infection-induced and vaccine-induced clones contracted markedly at late post-vaccination timepoints, which is consistent with waning T cell responses. Among healthy vaccine recipients, nearly all vaccine-induced clones were SARS-CoV-2 mono-reactive, and only 1 of 255 was cross-reactive with common cold coronaviruses.

Libraries were constructed by the immunoSEQ multiplex PCR assay. DNA from the cultured, isolated CD4+ T cells was subjected to TCR beta CDR3 sequencing. In the paper's pipeline: Non-productive TCR sequences were discarded, and reads were trimmed to the CDR3 region, with only CDR3s of 7 or more amino acids retained. Antigen-specific clonotypes were identified with the MANAFEST web app by comparing expansion in peptide wells against reference cultures. To be called positive, a clone needed expansion at FDR<0.05 compared with the reference and with all other wells, an odds ratio greater than 5, and a frequency greater than 0.1% in two replicate wells. A clonotype was defined as cross-reactive if the clonotype was significantly expanded both in SARS-CoV-2 spike wells and in at least one common cold coronavirus spike condition. Levenshtein distance calculated with the stringdist R package was used to assess CDR3 similarity, and unrooted trees were constructed with ape in R 3.6.1. The source is immuneACCESS, and TCRdb retained only in-frame sequences with V and J called. Part of the clones is not carried over; for the studies checked, unresolved V genes explain less than half of this, and the remainder is unexplained. D and trimming come from the DNA, and the V and J calls and clone size come from that table. In this sample the table shows 50,000 to 80,000 clones, approximately 80% of which occur a single time. The top ten clonotypes cover 2.4% of the sample.

After about 10 days of culture, CD4+ T cells were isolated with the EasySep CD4+ T cell isolation kit. Each participant got two doses of an mRNA SARS-CoV-2 vaccine, either BNT162b2 or mRNA-1273. None of the healthy vaccine recipients had a prior SARS-CoV-2 infection, which was confirmed by nucleocapsid antibody tests that came back negative both before and after vaccination. On days 3 and 7, half of the culture medium was replaced with fresh IL-2-containing medium. Unless noted otherwise, every peptide stimulation condition was cultured in triplicate wells. Using Ficoll-Paque Plus gradient centrifugation, PBMC were separated from whole blood and then either used fresh or cryopreserved at -140C. Genomic DNA was extracted from cultured CD4+ T cells with the QIAamp micro DNA kit. According to the germline V gene (reference sequence), CDR1 reads MNHNY and CDR2 reads SVGAGI. The CDR3, cysteine through phenylalanine, is 14 amino acids long. Just the 42-base CDR3 DNA is kept, in frame starting at base 1. V loses 2 bases, J loses 4 bases, and the germline ends lie 9 bases apart.

Regarding this clone: Its antigen is not yet known. Base qualities are not recorded, but no much larger clone differs from it by a single base.

Recombination connected TRBV6-6 to TRBJ1-5; the D gene is unclear. This receptor was identified in a human donor who received a COVID-19 vaccine. Material: CD4+ T cells from PBMCs cultured without peptide, obtained after COVID-19 vaccination. The CDR3 reads as follows: CASSYRGQNQPQHF. In nucleotide form, the sequence is TGTGCCAGCAGTTACCGGGGTCAAAATCAGCCCCAGCATTTT.